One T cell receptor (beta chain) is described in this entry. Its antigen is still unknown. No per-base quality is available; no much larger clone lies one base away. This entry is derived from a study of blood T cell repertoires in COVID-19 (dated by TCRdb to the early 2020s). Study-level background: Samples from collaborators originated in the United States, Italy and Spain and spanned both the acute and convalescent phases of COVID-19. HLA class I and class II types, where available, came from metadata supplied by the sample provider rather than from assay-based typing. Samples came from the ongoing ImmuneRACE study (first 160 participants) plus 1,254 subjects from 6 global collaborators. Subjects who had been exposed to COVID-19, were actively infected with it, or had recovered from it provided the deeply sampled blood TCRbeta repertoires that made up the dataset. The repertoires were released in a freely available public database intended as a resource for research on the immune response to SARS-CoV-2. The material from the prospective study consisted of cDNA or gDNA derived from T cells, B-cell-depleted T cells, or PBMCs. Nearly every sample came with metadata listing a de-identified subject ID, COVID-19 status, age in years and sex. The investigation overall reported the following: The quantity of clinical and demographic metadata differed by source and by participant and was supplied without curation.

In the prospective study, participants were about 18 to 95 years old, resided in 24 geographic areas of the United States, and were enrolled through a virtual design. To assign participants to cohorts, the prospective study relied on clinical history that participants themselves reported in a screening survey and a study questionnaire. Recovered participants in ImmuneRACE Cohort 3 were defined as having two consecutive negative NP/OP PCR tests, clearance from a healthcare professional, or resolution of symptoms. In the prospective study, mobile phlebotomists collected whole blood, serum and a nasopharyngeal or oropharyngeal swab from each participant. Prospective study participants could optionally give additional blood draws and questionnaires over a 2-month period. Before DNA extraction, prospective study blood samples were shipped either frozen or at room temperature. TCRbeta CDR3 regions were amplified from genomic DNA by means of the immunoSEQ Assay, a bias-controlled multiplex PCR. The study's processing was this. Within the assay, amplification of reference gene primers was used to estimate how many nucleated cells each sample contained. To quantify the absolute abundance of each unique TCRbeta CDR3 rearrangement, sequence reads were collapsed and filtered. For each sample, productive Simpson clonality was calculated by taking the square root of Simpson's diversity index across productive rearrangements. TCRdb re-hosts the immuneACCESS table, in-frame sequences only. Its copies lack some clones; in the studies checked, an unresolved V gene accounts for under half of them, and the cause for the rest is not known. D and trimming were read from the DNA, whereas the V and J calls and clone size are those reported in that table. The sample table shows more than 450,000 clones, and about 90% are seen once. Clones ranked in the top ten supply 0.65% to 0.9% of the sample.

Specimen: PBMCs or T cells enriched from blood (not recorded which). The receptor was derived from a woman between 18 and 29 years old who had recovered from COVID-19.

In nucleotides, the sequence is TGTGCCAGCAGCACAGACAGGGTAGAAGCTGGAAACACCATATATTTT. Translated, it reads CASSTDRVEAGNTIYF. The sequence is built from TRBV5-4 and TRBJ1-3; the junction holds 7 bases that match TRBD1. V has 4 bases trimmed and J has 2 bases trimmed; junction bases matching no gene number 9. The CDR3 goes from the cysteine to the phenylalanine over 16 residues. Just the 48-base CDR3 DNA is kept, in frame starting at base 1. For CDR1 and CDR2, the germline V gene (reference sequence) lists SGHNT and YYREEE. The CDR3 plus the reference TRBV5-4 and TRBJ1-3 genes for the other parts give the full variable domain: ETGVTQSPTHLIKTRGQQVTLRCSSQSGHNTVSWYQQALGQGPQFIFQYYREEENGRGNFPPRFSGLQFPNYSSELNVNALELDDSALYLCASSTDRVEAGNTIYFGEGSWLTVV.